The clone carrying this T cell receptor beta chain was picked up one time. Unmatched junction bases numbered 13, after V lost 5 bases and J lost 4 bases. The CDR3 runs to 18 residues. CDR1 and CDR2 (germline): SGHTA, FQGTGA. These data belong to a study of blood T cell repertoires in COVID-19. As handled by the study authors: Reference gene primer amplification gave estimated nucleated cell counts. TCRdb's table, derived via immunoSEQ multiplex PCR, lists solely in-frame clones and lacks some. The DNA was the basis for D and trimming; V, J and clone size are from that table. The data show roughly 86,000 clones, 70% to 90% seen once.

V usage is TRBV7-3 and J usage is TRBJ2-2; the match to TRBD2 covers 10 bases. The sample comprised peripheral blood. The receptor was isolated from a man aged 35 to 55 with acute or convalescent COVID-19. DNA for the CDR3: TGTGCCAGCAGCCCCCAGGTTATTAGCGGGGGGAGCACCGGGGAGCTGTTTTTT. It is translated as CASSPQVISGGSTGELFF. The full variable domain, its missing parts supplied by reference TRBV7-3 and TRBJ2-2, is GAGVSQTPSNKVTEKGKYVELRCDPISGHTALYWYRQSLGQGPEFLIYFQGTGAADDSGLPNDRFFAVRPEGSVSTLKIQRTERGDSAVYLCASSPQVISGGSTGELFFGEGSRLTVL.